Below are 24 T cell receptor beta chains sequenced from a single sample in a study of patients and donors after allogeneic stem cell transplantation. TCRdb re-called the RT-PCR reads with MiXCR, one entry per CDR3 protein. The data hold about a million distinct CDR3 sequences, with 18% observed a single time. The sample taken for sequencing was blood, either unsorted or a sorted T cell fraction (not recorded which). The receptor source for this set is a human donor who was either an allogeneic HSCT recipient or a stem cell or donor lymphocyte infusion donor (not recorded which). It is not recorded whose cells these are; they may come from a transplant donor.

This clonotype has a handful of counts. The gene calls are TRBV3-1 and TRBJ2-7; unclear D gene. The CDR3 sequence is 11 residues long. Per the germline V gene, CDR1 is LGHDT and CDR2 is YNNKEL (reference sequence). V gave up 2 bases and J gave up 7 bases, with 6 bases separating them. DNA for the CDR3: TGTGCCAGCAGCCAATCTCAAGAGCAGTACTTC. It codes for CASSQSQEQYF.

V and J are TRBV6-1 and TRBJ2-7, with 8 positions matching TRBD1. Germline CDR1 and CDR2: MNHNS and SASEGT. The CDR3 is 16 amino acids. With 6 bases clipped from V and 7 bases from J, the junction kept 17 bases outside the gene matches. CDR3 loop: CASSSLWAGGAGEQYF. CDR3 in DNA: TGTGCCAGCAGCTCCCTGTGGGCAGGGGGCGCGGGGGAGCAGTACTTC.

The chain is built from TRBV6-2 or TRBV6-3 and TRBJ1-1; D not resolved. The CDR3 totals 13 residues. V was pared by 4 bases and J by 4 bases, with 10 bases between. Looked up from germline, CDR1 is MNHEY and CDR2 is SVGEGT. The CDR3 region is CASSWKASTEAFF. CDR3 nucleotide sequence: TGTGCCAGCAGTTGGAAGGCCAGCACTGAAGCTTTCTTT.

CDR3 nucleotide sequence: TGCAGCGTCCCAGGCAATCCCTACACGCAGTATTTT. It encodes CSVPGNPYTQYF. The chain is built from TRBV29-1 and TRBJ2-3; D is uncertain. Trimming took 6 bases from V and 9 from J, leaving 16 bases between them. The CDR3 totals 12 residues. Germline lookup yields CDR1 SQVTM and CDR2 ANQGSEA.

This clonotype was picked up a small number of times. The chain recombines TRBV14 with TRBJ1-1, with D perhaps TRBD1 (5 bases). Per the germline V gene, CDR1 is SGHDN and CDR2 is FVKESK. V lost 3 bases and J 6 bases, leaving 17 bases between the germline ends. The CDR3 contains 15 residues. In nucleotides, the CDR3 is TGTGCCAGCAGCCACCTCCGGGACCGCCGGGCTGAAGCTTTCTTT. Encoded protein: CASSHLRDRRAEAFF.

This sequence joins TRBV5-6 and TRBJ2-3; D not resolved. From germline, CDR1 is SGHDT and CDR2 YYEEEE. Trimming pared 3 bases from V and 10 bases from J, leaving 18 bases between. This CDR3 comprises 14 residues. The CDR3 sequence: CASSSSLSPYSQYF. CDR3 coding DNA: TGTGCCAGCAGCTCAAGCCTTTCCCCTTACTCGCAGTATTTT.

In DNA form, the CDR3 reads TGCGCCAGCAGGTCACCGGGACAGATCCCTTCATGGGGGGCTTTCTTT. Its protein product is CASRSPGQIPSWGAFF. V gene TRBV4-1 combines with J gene TRBJ1-1; 7 positions match TRBD1. From germline, CDR1 is MGHRA and CDR2 YSYEKL. This CDR3 contains 16 residues. V lost 6 bases and J lost 11; bases outside the gene matches: 21.

In this sample, this clonotype turned up many times. The rearrangement uses TRBV6-1 and TRBJ2-7, with 7 bases matching TRBD1. The CDR3 runs 14 residues. CDR1 and CDR2 (germline): MNHNS, SASEGT. The trim removed 9 bases at V and 0 bases at J, leaving 8 bases unmatched. The CDR3 DNA follows: TGTGCCAGTACTCACAGGGGATCCTCCTACGAGCAGTACTTC. Translated, it gives CASTHRGSSYEQYF.

The rearrangement uses TRBV12-3 or TRBV12-4 and TRBJ2-2, with TRBD2 matching 10 bases. The junction had 5 bases not matched to a gene; V was cut back by 3 bases and J by 1 base. The CDR3 extends over 17 amino acids. This chain's CDR3 is CASSFDKRGGNTGELFF. The CDR3 DNA reads as TGTGCCAGCAGTTTTGACAAGCGGGGGGGGAACACCGGGGAGCTGTTTTTT.

This clonotype was counted ten times or more. The chain carries TRBV12-3 or TRBV12-4 and TRBJ2-4; 9 bases fit TRBD1. The CDR3 loop spans 15 amino acids. Germline trimming cut 5 bases from V and 2 bases from J; bases unmatched to any gene: 4. The CDR3 DNA reads TGTGCCAGCAGTGGGACAGGGTTGTCCAAAAACATTCAGTACTTC. It is translated as CASSGTGLSKNIQYF.

This clonotype has a count of ten or more. The V and J genes are TRBV20-1 and TRBJ1-1; D perhaps matches TRBD1 (6 bases). CDR1 and CDR2 (germline): DFQATT, SNEGSKA (reference sequence). The CDR3 runs 11 residues. The V end lost 7 bases, the J end lost 5 bases, and 11 bases lay between the germline ends. CDR3 in DNA: TGCAGTGGGCAGGGGACAACTGAAGCTTTCTTT. Amino acids: CSGQGTTEAFF.

This chain uses TRBV7-9 with TRBJ2-1; 12 nucleotides line up with TRBD2. V shed 5 bases, J shed 4 bases, and the junction held 9 bases outside the gene matches. Germline loops: CDR1 SEHNR, CDR2 FQNEAQ (reference sequence). The CDR3 consists of 17 residues. The CDR3 sequence is CASSQGLAGPRYNEQFF. DNA for the CDR3: TGTGCCAGCAGCCAGGGACTAGCGGGTCCCCGGTACAATGAGCAGTTCTTC.

This clonotype was counted a few times. The chain is built from TRBV24-1 and TRBJ1-5; weak D call: TRBD1 (5 bases). The CDR3 has 14 residues. The V and J ends lost 5 bases and 6 bases respectively, with 13 bases between them. CDR1 is KGHDR, CDR2 SFDVKD, per germline. CDR3 region: CATSGGRDFQPQHF. The CDR3 region has the DNA TGTGCCACCAGTGGGGGCAGGGATTTTCAGCCCCAGCATTTT.

DNA for the CDR3: TGTGCCAGCAGTTTGATGGCAGATACGCAGTATTTT. The encoded protein is CASSLMADTQYF. V usage is TRBV12-3 or TRBV12-4 and J usage is TRBJ2-3; D unclear. V lost 3 bases and J lost 4, with 5 bases in between. This CDR3 has 12 residues.

This clonotype was recorded at least ten times. J is TRBJ1-3 and V is TRBV12-3 or TRBV12-4; D call uncertain. CDR3 length equals 12 residues. Trimming removed 1 base from V and 3 bases from J, with 1 base in between. The CDR3 loop reads CASSLDGNTIYF. As DNA, the CDR3 is TGTGCCAGCAGTTTAGATGGAAACACCATATATTTT.

This clonotype was detected ten times or more. The rearrangement joins TRBV5-1 to TRBJ2-3, with a weak D call TRBD1 (5 bases). Per the germline V gene, CDR1 is SGHRS and CDR2 is YFSETQ. CDR3 size: 15 residues. The V and J ends lost 0 bases and 2 bases respectively, with 10 bases between them. The CDR3 nucleotides read TGCGCCAGCAGCTTGGAAGGACACAACACAGATACGCAGTATTTT. Protein: CASSLEGHNTDTQYF.

This clonotype was counted many times. The chain combines TRBV12-3 or TRBV12-4 with TRBJ2-2, with TRBD1 identical over 9 bases. The J segment lost 6 bases and the V segment lost 6 bases, leaving 8 bases of the junction unmatched. This CDR3 region has 15 residues. The CDR3 nucleotides are TGTGCCAGCAGCACCGGGACAGGGTTCCCCGGGGAGCTGTTTTTT. It yields the protein CASSTGTGFPGELFF.

The chain uses TRBV5-1 and TRBJ2-1; 9 bases agree with TRBD1. The CDR3 is 16 amino acids. Trimming cost V 3 bases and J 1 base; bases outside gene matches: 5. The germline gives CDR1 SGHRS, CDR2 YFSETQ. The CDR3 loop reads CASSSVGTGSYNEQFF. CDR3 coding DNA: TGCGCCAGCAGCTCCGTCGGGACAGGGTCCTACAATGAGCAGTTCTTC.

V gene TRBV5-6 combines with J gene TRBJ1-4; a weak D match, TRBD1 (6 bases). The germline CDR1 and CDR2 sequences are SGHDT and YYEEEE. The CDR3 consists of 16 residues. V lost 4 bases and J lost 2, with 15 bases in between. Here the CDR3 DNA reads TGTGCCAGCAGCGGCCCGTCAGGGGACACTAATGAAAAACTGTTTTTT. This sequence encodes CASSGPSGDTNEKLFF.

This chain joins TRBV7-2 and TRBJ2-5, with TRBD2 matching 9 bases. Germline values: CDR1 SGHTA, CDR2 FQGNSA. The junction had 9 bases not matched to a gene; V was cut back by 5 bases and J by 5 bases. The CDR3 runs to 15 residues. The chain's CDR3 is CASSPLGLAEETQYF. Written as DNA, the CDR3 is TGTGCCAGCAGCCCTCTGGGACTAGCCGAGGAGACCCAGTACTTC.

This clonotype was detected only a few times. The chain couples TRBV12-3 or TRBV12-4 to TRBJ2-1; unclear D gene. Trimming took 8 bases from V and 1 from J, leaving 12 bases between them. The CDR3 is made up of 14 amino acids. The CDR3 nucleotides read TGTGCCAGCGGGCCGGCGGCATCCTACAATGAGCAGTTCTTC. Its protein is CASGPAASYNEQFF.

This clonotype turned up a few times. The chain is built from TRBV10-3 and TRBJ2-1; 7 bases fit TRBD2. Germline CDR1 ENHRY, CDR2 SYGVKD. Trimming cost V 6 bases and J 4 bases; bases outside gene matches: 15. The CDR3 covers 17 residues. Here the CDR3 reads CAISTERAGAGYNEQFF. Written as DNA, the CDR3 is TGTGCCATCAGCACCGAGCGGGCGGGAGCGGGTTACAATGAGCAGTTCTTC.

The chain joins TRBV12-3 or TRBV12-4 to TRBJ2-7; 7 nucleotides line up with TRBD2. This CDR3 has 13 residues. Trimming removed 6 bases from V and 4 bases from J; junction bases left unmatched: 6. In DNA form, the CDR3 reads TGTGCCAGCAGCACGGGACTAAGGTACGAGCAGTACTTC. Encoded protein: CASSTGLRYEQYF.

This clonotype was seen more than once but under ten times. The chain carries TRBV29-1 and TRBJ1-4; unclear D gene. V lost 4 bases, J lost 3 bases, and 12 bases lay in between. The germline gives CDR1 SQVTM, CDR2 ANQGSEA. CDR3 size: 14 residues. The CDR3 DNA follows: TGCAGCGTTGGAATGCGGCAGGCTAATGAAAAACTGTTTTTT. Protein product: CSVGMRQANEKLFF.